A selection of T cell receptor beta chains follows, all from one sample in a study of monozygotic twins with inflammatory bowel disease. TCRdb reanalyzed the 5' RACE reads and collapses them to one entry per CDR3 protein, without DNA. The sample data list 150,000 to 200,000 distinct CDR3 sequences. The specimen was blood. Source of these receptors: a human donor with ulcerative colitis or Crohn's disease, or a healthy co-twin of an affected twin (not recorded which). Each CDR3 is given with its conserved first and last residue.

j_gene	v_gene	CDR3aa
TRBJ1-5	TRBV28	CASSLYAQGISNQPQHF
TRBJ2-4	TRBV7-8	CASSSGLASMQYF
TRBJ2-1	TRBV10-3	CAISDSNNNEQFF
TRBJ1-6	TRBV15	CATSRDFIALHF
TRBJ2-4	TRBV27	CASSLTAGFAKNIQYF
TRBJ1-2	TRBV20-1	CSARTGTTGYTF
TRBJ2-7	TRBV5-1	CASSLEGKFPYEQYF
TRBJ1-5	TRBV27	CASSLNLNSNQPQHF
TRBJ2-3	TRBV4-2	CASSQDHRAGGGSEADTQYF
TRBJ2-3	TRBV12-3/TRBV12-4	CATSGSTTDTQYF
TRBJ2-7	TRBV5-1	CASSLLGSGEQYF
TRBJ2-6	TRBV6-1	CASSHSSGANVLTF
TRBJ1-6	TRBV5-6	CASSRQGTNSPLHF
TRBJ2-1	TRBV5-6	CASSTTGQGYNEQFF
TRBJ2-1	TRBV24-1	CATSDLSAGPQFF
TRBJ2-1	TRBV29-1	CSARRDTNEQFF
TRBJ2-7	TRBV12-3/TRBV12-4	CASSLVGGRVVYEQYF
TRBJ2-1	TRBV5-1	CASSLGAVRASGTSFEQFF
TRBJ2-6	TRBV15	CATSKGREHHWANVLTF
TRBJ2-7	TRBV4-3	CASSQSGSYYEQYF
TRBJ2-1	TRBV7-8	CASSFLGGYNEQFF
TRBJ2-1	TRBV12-3/TRBV12-4	CASSSPGLPDEQFF
TRBJ2-7	TRBV5-1	CASSLRQGYEQYF
TRBJ2-1	TRBV5-1	CASSPPAGYNEQFF
TRBJ2-3	TRBV10-3	CAISVTSGGPPSTDTQYF
TRBJ2-5	TRBV7-2	CASSLWHRVSQETQYF
TRBJ2-5	TRBV20-1	CSARGQGAKLETQYF
TRBJ2-7	TRBV5-1	CASSLRMAGVASPYEQYF
TRBJ1-1	TRBV7-9	CASIGGRNTEAFF
TRBJ2-4	TRBV5-6	CASSLRTGNENIQYF
TRBJ1-2	TRBV5-1	CASSLEAALGGYTF
TRBJ2-3	TRBV7-3	CASSSSTGVRTDTQYF
TRBJ1-1	TRBV29-1	CSVEAGRNTEALF
TRBJ1-4	TRBV5-6	CASSRQSNEKLFF
TRBJ2-1	TRBV5-1	CASSWGGNSYNEQFF
TRBJ2-1	TRBV24-1	CATSDFMEGLQNHEQFF
TRBJ1-1	TRBV7-2	CASSFGQSSWAFF